What follows describes a single T cell receptor beta chain. What it binds is unknown. The method was immunoSEQ multiplex PCR; TCRdb's version includes in-frame clones alone and lacks a portion of them. This repertoire shows 130,000 or so clones, 91% found once; its top ten account for less than 6.5%. The data are from a study of T cell responses to AZD1222 COVID-19 vaccine. Findings of the study overall: Among AZD1222 vaccinees, only 5 to 7 were seropositive at baseline. No repertoire was sampled before or during the peak T cell response, only after it. Most donors were white British and more were female, and clonal diversity was possibly underestimated.

Germline loops: CDR1 GTSNPN, CDR2 SVGIG (reference sequence). J was trimmed by 6 bases and V by 5 bases; bases with no gene match: 16. This CDR3 has 17 amino acids. The specimen was peripheral blood, collected on day 0 of AZD1222 vaccination. This rearrangement joins TRBV30 to TRBJ2-1; 10 bases map to TRBD2. This clonotype was obtained from an adult in good health. The CDR3 protein is CAWEGQLGTSGTNEQFF. The DNA for the CDR3 is TGTGCCTGGGAAGGACAGTTGGGTACTAGCGGGACCAATGAGCAGTTCTTC.